This TCR beta chain emerged from a study of Graves' ophthalmopathy and Graves' hyperthyroidism. RNA transcripts served as template for amplifying TCR beta CDR3 sequences. HTBI primers were used in a first-round RT-PCR, which preceded a second-round multiplex PCR. TCRdb fed the multiplex PCR reads into MiXCR, producing one record per CDR3 protein. This table holds 500,000 to 800,000 distinct CDR3 sequences, more than 40% found once. This clonotype has at least ten counts. CDR3 size: 14 residues. Trimming pared 6 bases from V and 4 bases from J, leaving 18 bases between. Germline V gene data show CDR1 as DFQATT and CDR2 as SNEGSKA (reference sequence).

The TCR was taken from an adult man with Graves' ophthalmopathy. Sequenced sample: peripheral blood. The genes are TRBV20-1 and TRBJ1-2; D remains ambiguous. CDR3: CSAPPDRPGYGYTF. The DNA of the CDR3 is TGCAGTGCCCCCCCGGACCGACCGGGCTATGGCTACACCTTC.